The rows below give T cell receptor beta chains drawn from one sample of a study of shared clonotypes between healthy human individuals. Generated by immunoSEQ multiplex PCR, the TCRdb table keeps only in-frame clones and is missing some. This table has about 2.1 million clones, 93% appearing once. Sequenced sample: naive CD8+ T cells from PBMCs. The receptors here all came from a young man in good health. Some clones in this sample may be carry-over from other donors' samples. The CDR3 runs from the conserved cysteine through the conserved F or W. The D gene is left open where the match is weak. Not all rows give a size; the values are once, few, many and, for expanded clones, a class.

v_call,d_call,clone_size,j_call,cdr3_aa,cdr3_nt
TRBV7-3,NA,once,TRBJ2-5,CASSLNRVETQYF,TGTGCCAGCAGCTTAAACAGAGTGGAGACCCAGTACTTC
TRBV9,NA,NA,TRBJ1-1,CASSVGVSEVNPEAFF,TGTGCCAGCAGCGTAGGGGTCTCAGAAGTTAACCCTGAAGCTTTCTTT
TRBV18,NA,once,TRBJ2-7,CASSPQDTYEQYF,TGTGCCAGCTCCCCACAGGATACCTACGAGCAGTACTTC
TRBV5-4,NA,NA,TRBJ1-1,CASSFAGTEAFF,TGTGCCAGCAGCTTCGCAGGGACTGAAGCTTTCTTT
TRBV9,TRBD1,NA,TRBJ1-2,CASSVNSGGTGDYGYTF,TGTGCCAGCAGCGTAAATAGCGGCGGGACAGGAGACTATGGCTACACCTTC
TRBV5-6,TRBD2,NA,TRBJ2-1,CASGLAVNEQFF,TGTGCCAGCGGACTAGCGGTAAATGAGCAGTTCTTC
TRBV6-5,NA,NA,TRBJ2-7,CASSPYSRSYEQYF,TGTGCCAGCAGCCCCTACAGCCGCTCCTACGAGCAGTACTTC
TRBV9,TRBD1,NA,TRBJ1-2,CASSAGTVGGYTF,TGTGCCAGCAGCGCCGGGACAGTCGGTGGCTACACCTTC
TRBV11-2,NA,NA,TRBJ2-7,CASSFSRAYEQYF,TGTGCCAGCAGCTTCTCTCGGGCGTACGAGCAGTACTTC
TRBV21-1,NA,NA,TRBJ2-3,CASSDLAGLAGRGVGQYF,TGTGCCAGCAGCGACCTCGCGGGACTAGCGGGCCGAGGGGTCGGGCAGTATTTT
TRBV9,NA,few,TRBJ1-4,CASSARAHERDEREKLFF,TGTGCCAGCAGCGCGCGAGCCCACGAAAGAGATGAGAGGGAAAAACTGTTTTTT
TRBV28,NA,NA,TRBJ2-7,CASSYKGIGSYEQYF,TGTGCCAGCAGTTATAAGGGAATCGGGTCCTACGAGCAGTACTTC
TRBV27,NA,NA,TRBJ1-2,CASAGGGGGYTF,TGTGCCAGCGCCGGGGGGGGAGGTGGCTACACCTTC
TRBV6-6,TRBD1,NA,TRBJ2-3,CASSWTGASTDTQYF,TGTGCCAGCAGTTGGACAGGGGCCAGCACAGATACGCAGTATTTT
TRBV4-1,NA,NA,TRBJ2-3,CASSQGPGTDTQYF,TGCGCCAGCAGCCAAGGACCCGGCACAGATACGCAGTATTTT
TRBV19,NA,NA,TRBJ2-2,CATPARGQGTGELFF,TGTGCCACCCCGGCCCGGGGGCAGGGCACCGGGGAGCTGTTTTTT
TRBV27,TRBD2,NA,TRBJ2-2,CASSPSAGGHTGELFF,TGTGCCAGCAGTCCGTCAGCGGGAGGGCACACCGGGGAGCTGTTTTTT
TRBV7-3,NA,few,TRBJ1-1,CASPIFQGRTEAFF,TGTGCCAGCCCAATATTCCAGGGGAGGACTGAAGCTTTCTTT
TRBV7-8,NA,NA,TRBJ2-7,CASSQARNPSYEQYF,TGTGCCAGCAGCCAGGCGCGGAACCCTTCCTACGAGCAGTACTTC
TRBV23-1,TRBD1,NA,TRBJ1-1,CASRGQGTFHTEAFF,TGCGCCAGCAGGGGACAGGGGACTTTTCACACTGAAGCTTTCTTT
TRBV30,TRBD1,once,TRBJ1-2,CAWSAGGRFYGYTF,TGTGCCTGGAGTGCAGGGGGACGGTTCTATGGCTACACCTTC
TRBV4-1,NA,NA,TRBJ2-7,CASSQVLEFSYEQYF,TGCGCCAGCAGCCAAGTACTGGAATTCTCCTACGAGCAGTACTTC
TRBV4-1,NA,NA,TRBJ1-3,CASSQDVGLRAVYTIYF,TGCGCCAGCAGCCAAGACGTAGGGCTCCGCGCGGTGTACACCATATATTTT
TRBV7-9,NA,NA,TRBJ2-2,CASSLEAGEHSGELFF,TGTGCCAGCAGCTTAGAGGCAGGGGAGCATTCAGGGGAGCTGTTTTTT
TRBV5-1,TRBD1,NA,TRBJ1-1,CASSTGTGNTEAFF,TGCGCCAGCAGCACCGGGACAGGGAACACTGAAGCTTTCTTT
TRBV4-2,NA,once,TRBJ2-3,CASSQPGGWGTDTQYF,TGTGCCAGCAGCCAACCTGGCGGGTGGGGCACAGATACGCAGTATTTT
TRBV27,NA,few,TRBJ1-1,CASSPTWGGTEAFF,TGTGCCAGCAGTCCGACCTGGGGGGGTACTGAAGCTTTCTTT
TRBV12-5,NA,NA,TRBJ1-1,CASGLVMQGPLNTEAFF,TGTGCTAGTGGTTTGGTAATGCAGGGACCTCTAAACACTGAAGCTTTCTTT
TRBV6-5,TRBD2,NA,TRBJ2-1,CASSLTSGTYNEQFF,TGTGCCAGCAGCCTAACTAGCGGGACCTACAATGAGCAGTTCTTC
TRBV15,NA,NA,TRBJ1-3,CATSSGTGDSGNTIYF,TGTGCCACCAGCAGCGGAACAGGCGACTCTGGAAACACCATATATTTT
TRBV7-8,NA,NA,TRBJ1-1,CASSSTPFGMNTEAFF,TGTGCCAGCAGCTCCACCCCCTTCGGCATGAACACTGAAGCTTTCTTT
TRBV4-1,NA,NA,TRBJ2-5,CASSPRLGETQYF,TGCGCCAGCAGCCCCCGCCTGGGAGAGACCCAGTACTTC
TRBV7-8,TRBD2,NA,TRBJ2-7,CASSETSGSFFYEQYF,TGTGCCAGCAGCGAGACTAGCGGGAGCTTCTTCTACGAGCAGTACTTC
TRBV7-9,NA,NA,TRBJ2-5,CASSSLSNRAGGETQYF,TGTGCCAGCAGCTCGCTGTCTAACAGGGCCGGTGGAGAGACCCAGTACTTC
TRBV27,TRBD1,NA,TRBJ1-5,CASKDGWDSQPQHF,TGTGCCAGCAAGGACGGATGGGACAGTCAGCCCCAGCATTTT
TRBV7-8,TRBD1,few,TRBJ2-7,CASSLRDSYEQYF,TGTGCCAGCAGCTTAAGGGACAGCTACGAGCAGTACTTC
TRBV6-5,TRBD1,NA,TRBJ1-2,CASSLDRFYGYTF,TGTGCCAGCAGCTTGGACAGGTTCTATGGCTACACCTTC
TRBV10-3,TRBD2,NA,TRBJ2-2,CAISQGTSGSRTGELFF,TGTGCCATCAGTCAAGGGACTAGCGGGAGTCGGACCGGGGAGCTGTTTTTT
TRBV29-1,NA,once,TRBJ2-1,CSVDHTGFNEQFF,TGCAGCGTTGATCACACAGGGTTCAATGAGCAGTTCTTC
TRBV29-1,NA,NA,TRBJ1-1,CSVEERGTTEAFF,TGCAGCGTTGAAGAGCGGGGTACCACTGAAGCTTTCTTT
TRBV5-1,NA,once,TRBJ2-5,CASRHGAAGLLGTQETQYF,TGCGCCAGCAGACACGGCGCGGCAGGCCTCCTCGGGACCCAAGAGACCCAGTACTTC
TRBV27,NA,NA,TRBJ1-5,CASSLTGLNQPQHF,TGTGCCAGCAGCTTAACGGGCCTCAATCAGCCCCAGCATTTT